This passage covers 9 T cell receptor beta chains from one sample sequenced in a study of shared clonotypes between healthy human individuals. Sequencing used immunoSEQ multiplex PCR; TCRdb keeps in-frame clones, though not all of them. The sample shows under 650,000 clones, 90% to 96% of them seen only once. The sample comprised naive CD4+ T cells sorted from blood. Stated subset: CD45RA+ positively selected. The receptors were gathered from a woman aged 30 to 39 in good health.

The V gene is TRBV27, the J gene TRBJ2-3, with D hard to call. CDR3 length: 13 amino acids. The V and J ends lost 6 bases and 1 base respectively, with 8 bases between them. The germline V gene has CDR1 MNHEY and CDR2 SMNVEV (reference sequence). Here the CDR3 DNA reads TGTGCCAGCAGCCTGGCAGGCACAGATACGCAGTATTTT. Translation gives CASSLAGTDTQYF.

This clone was detected only a few times. DNA for the CDR3: TGTGCCAGCAGTTTAACATCGGCAGGGGGGGGCGAGCAGTACTTC. It translates to CASSLTSAGGGEQYF. J is TRBJ2-7 and V is TRBV28; D may be TRBD1 or TRBD2 (7 bases each). The CDR3 sequence is 15 residues long. CDR1 MDHEN and CDR2 SYDVKM come from the germline V gene. V lost 2 bases and J lost 6, with 17 bases in between.

This chain uses TRBV10-3 with TRBJ1-1, with TRBD1 matching over 12 bases. Germline assignment: CDR1 ENHRY and CDR2 SYGVKD. With V trimmed by 3 bases and J by 5 bases, 4 bases remained unmatched. CDR3 length equals 15 residues. CDR3 in DNA: TGTGCCATCAGTGACCCGGGACAGGGGGCTACTGAAGCTTTCTTT. Its protein is CAISDPGQGATEAFF.

This clone was counted once. V is TRBV9 and J is TRBJ2-5; 7 bases line up with TRBD2. The V and J ends lost 4 bases and 4 bases, in that order; junction bases with no gene match: 13. The germline V gene has CDR1 SGDLS and CDR2 YYNGEE. The length of the CDR3 is 16 residues. In DNA, the CDR3 is TGTGCCAGCAGCCCCTCTCGGGGGGAGGTCGGAGAGACCCAGTACTTC. Encoded protein: CASSPSRGEVGETQYF.

This chain joins TRBV7-8 and TRBJ2-1; D is possibly TRBD2 (6 bases). This CDR3 comprises 13 residues. From germline, CDR1 is SGHVS and CDR2 FQNEAQ. V was shortened by 1 base and J by 15 bases, with 16 bases between the two germline ends. CDR3 in DNA: TGTGCCAGCAGCTTAGAAGGTGGGAGGATTCGGTTCTTC. It yields the protein CASSLEGGRIRFF.

To note about this clone: The same CDR3 also results from other DNA sequences found in this sample. The chain couples TRBV20-1 to TRBJ1-1; a possible D gene is TRBD1 (5 bases). The CDR3 extends over 11 amino acids. Germline CDR1 and CDR2: DFQATT and SNEGSKA (reference sequence). Between the trimmed V and J ends, which lost 1 base and 6 bases, there was a span of 6 bases. CDR3 loop: CSARGGSEAFF. The CDR3, as DNA: TGCAGTGCTAGAGGGGGGTCTGAAGCTTTCTTT.

The rearrangement joins TRBV5-4 to TRBJ1-1; D possibly corresponds to TRBD1 (6 bases). Germline lookup yields CDR1 SGHNT and CDR2 YYREEE (reference sequence). This CDR3 has 14 residues. The V gene lost 4 bases and the J gene lost 9 bases, with 19 bases spanning the gap. The CDR3, as DNA: TGTGCCAGCAGCACGGCCAAGGGGGTTTTAAAAGCTTTCTTT. It encodes CASSTAKGVLKAFF.

The genes are TRBV18 and TRBJ2-2; D gene unclear. The CDR3 sequence is 15 residues long. Deletions cut 0 bases from V and 2 bases from J, with 7 bases between. The V gene's germline CDR1 is KGHSH and CDR2 LQKENI. The CDR3 is CASSPPSGNTGELFF. CDR3 coding DNA: TGTGCCAGCTCACCACCGTCAGGAAACACCGGGGAGCTGTTTTTT.

The V gene is TRBV2, the J gene TRBJ2-1; 13 bases align to TRBD2. J lost 7 bases, V lost 10 bases, and 7 bases had no gene match. The CDR3 totals 14 residues. Germline CDR1 and CDR2: SNHLY and FYNNEI. The CDR3: CATILAGGFNEQFF. The CDR3, as DNA: TGTGCCACCATACTAGCGGGAGGGTTTAATGAGCAGTTCTTC.